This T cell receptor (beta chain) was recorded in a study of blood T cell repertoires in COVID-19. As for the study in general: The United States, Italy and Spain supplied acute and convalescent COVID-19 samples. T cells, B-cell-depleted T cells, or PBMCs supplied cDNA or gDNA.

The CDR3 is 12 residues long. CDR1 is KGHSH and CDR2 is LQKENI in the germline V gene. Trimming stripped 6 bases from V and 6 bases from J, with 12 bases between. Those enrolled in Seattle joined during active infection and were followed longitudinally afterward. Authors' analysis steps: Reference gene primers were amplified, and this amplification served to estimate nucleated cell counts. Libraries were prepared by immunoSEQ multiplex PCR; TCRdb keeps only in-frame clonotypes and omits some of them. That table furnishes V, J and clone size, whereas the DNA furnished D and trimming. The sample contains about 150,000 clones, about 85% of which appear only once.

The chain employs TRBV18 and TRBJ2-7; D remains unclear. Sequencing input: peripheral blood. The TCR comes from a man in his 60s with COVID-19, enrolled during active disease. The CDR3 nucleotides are TGTGCCAGCTCGCCTATCAACGCCGAGCAGTACTTC. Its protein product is CASSPINAEQYF.